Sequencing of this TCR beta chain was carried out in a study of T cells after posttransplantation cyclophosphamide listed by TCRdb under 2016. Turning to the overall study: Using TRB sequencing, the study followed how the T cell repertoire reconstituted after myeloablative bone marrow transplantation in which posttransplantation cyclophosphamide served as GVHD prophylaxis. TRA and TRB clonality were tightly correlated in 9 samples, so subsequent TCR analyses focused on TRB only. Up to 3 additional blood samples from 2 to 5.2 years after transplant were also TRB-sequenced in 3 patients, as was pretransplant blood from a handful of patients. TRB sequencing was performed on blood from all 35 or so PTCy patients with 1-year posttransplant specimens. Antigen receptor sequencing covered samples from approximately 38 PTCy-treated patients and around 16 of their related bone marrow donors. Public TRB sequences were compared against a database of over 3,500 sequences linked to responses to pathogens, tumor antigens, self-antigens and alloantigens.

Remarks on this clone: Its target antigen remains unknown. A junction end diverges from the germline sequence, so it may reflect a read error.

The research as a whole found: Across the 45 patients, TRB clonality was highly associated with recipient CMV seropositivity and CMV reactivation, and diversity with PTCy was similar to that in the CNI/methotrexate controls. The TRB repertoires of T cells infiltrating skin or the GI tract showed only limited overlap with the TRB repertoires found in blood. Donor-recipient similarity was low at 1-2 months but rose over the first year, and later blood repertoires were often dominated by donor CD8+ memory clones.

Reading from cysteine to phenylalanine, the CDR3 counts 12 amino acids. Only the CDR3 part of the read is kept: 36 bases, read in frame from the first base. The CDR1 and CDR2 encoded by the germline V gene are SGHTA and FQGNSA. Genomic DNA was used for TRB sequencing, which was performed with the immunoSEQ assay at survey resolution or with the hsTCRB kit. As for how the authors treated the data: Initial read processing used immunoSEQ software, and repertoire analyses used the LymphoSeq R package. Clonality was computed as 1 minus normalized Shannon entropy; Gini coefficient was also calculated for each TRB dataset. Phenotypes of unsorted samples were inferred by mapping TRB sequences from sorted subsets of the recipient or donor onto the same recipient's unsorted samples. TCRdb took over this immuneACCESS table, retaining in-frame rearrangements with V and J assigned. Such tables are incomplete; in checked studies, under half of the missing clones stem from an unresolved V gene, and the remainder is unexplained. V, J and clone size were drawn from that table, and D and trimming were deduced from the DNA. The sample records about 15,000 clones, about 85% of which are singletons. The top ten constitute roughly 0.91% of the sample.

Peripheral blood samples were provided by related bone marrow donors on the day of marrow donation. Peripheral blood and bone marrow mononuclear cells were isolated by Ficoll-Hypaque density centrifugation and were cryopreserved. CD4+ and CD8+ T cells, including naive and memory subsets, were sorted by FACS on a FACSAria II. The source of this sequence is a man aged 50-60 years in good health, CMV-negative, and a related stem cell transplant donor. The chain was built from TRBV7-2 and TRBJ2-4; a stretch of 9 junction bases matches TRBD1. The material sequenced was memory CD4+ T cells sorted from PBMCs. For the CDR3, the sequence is CASSLEAGTGHF. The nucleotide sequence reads TGTGCCAGCAGCTTAGAGGCCGGGACAGGGCACTTC. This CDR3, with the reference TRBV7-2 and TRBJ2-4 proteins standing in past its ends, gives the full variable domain GAGVSQSPSNKVTEKGKDVELRCDPISGHTALYWYRQSLGQGLEFLIYFQGNSAPDKSGLPSDRFSAERTGGSVSTLTIQRTQQEDSAVYLCASSLEAGTGHFGAGTRLSVL.